This entry lists 21 T cell receptor beta chains sequenced from one sample in a study of chemoradiotherapy in HPV16-positive cancers. Method: immunoSEQ multiplex PCR; TCRdb's copy keeps in-frame clones and lacks some. The sample includes about 10,000 clones, 86% of them seen just once. The sequences come from blood, collected from a patient who underwent chemoradiotherapy. Every receptor here comes from a human donor with HPV-associated anogenital cancer.

The rearrangement links TRBV19 to TRBJ1-2; D call uncertain. Trimming removed 1 base at V and 4 bases at J, with 13 bases between. The CDR3 extends over 15 amino acids. Germline loops: CDR1 LNHDA, CDR2 SQIVND (reference sequence). Here the CDR3 reads CASSIAPVRSYGYTF. In DNA, the CDR3 is TGTGCCAGTAGTATAGCTCCGGTGCGGTCCTATGGCTACACCTTC. Full variable domain (outside the CDR3, taken from reference TRBV19 and TRBJ1-2): DGGITQSPKYLFRKEGQNVTLSCEQNLNHDAMYWYRQDPGQGLRLIYYSQIVNDFQKGDIAEGYSVSREKKESFPLTVTSAQKNPTAFYLCASSIAPVRSYGYTFGSGTRLTVV.

This rearrangement joins TRBV6-1 to TRBJ2-5; no firm D call. In germline, CDR1 is MNHNS, CDR2 SASEGT. V was shortened by 2 bases and J by 5 bases, with 12 bases between the two germline ends. The CDR3 has 14 residues. The CDR3 here is CASSERPRKETQYF. The CDR3 region has the DNA TGTGCCAGCAGTGAACGGCCCCGAAAGGAGACCCAGTACTTC.

This chain connects TRBV25-1 to TRBJ1-3; D not resolved. V dropped 1 base and J dropped 3 bases, with 7 bases sitting between them. CDR1 MGHDK and CDR2 SYGVNS come from the germline V gene. There are 14 residues in the CDR3. The CDR3 DNA reads as TGTGCCAGCAGTGAATCTGGGGATGGAAACACCATATATTTT. Its translation is CASSESGDGNTIYF.

The chain is built from TRBV30 and TRBJ2-7; TRBD1 aligns across 9 bases. Germline V gives CDR1 GTSNPN, CDR2 SVGIG (reference sequence). With 7 bases clipped from V and 2 bases from J, the junction kept 3 bases outside the gene matches. CDR3 length: 12 residues. The CDR3 sequence is CALDRGTYEQYF. The CDR3 DNA is TGTGCCTTGGACAGGGGAACCTACGAGCAGTACTTC.

The genes are TRBV11-2 and TRBJ1-2; D is perhaps TRBD1 (6 bases). Trimming removed 4 bases from V and 8 bases from J, with 20 bases in between. The germline CDR1 and CDR2 sequences are SGHAT and FQNNGV. This CDR3 has 15 residues. CDR3 coding DNA: TGTGCCAGCAGCTCCTCCCATTCAGGGGTGTCGGGCTACACCTTC. This translates into CASSSSHSGVSGYTF.

This chain uses TRBV29-1 with TRBJ2-2; a possible D gene is TRBD2 (6 bases). CDR1 SQVTM and CDR2 ANQGSEA come from the germline V gene. The ends were cut back, 7 bases at V and 5 bases at J, with 23 bases in the middle. This CDR3 is 16 amino acids long. CDR3 sequence reads: CSASRGRVRGTGELFF. The CDR3 DNA follows: TGCAGCGCCTCGCGGGGCCGGGTCAGAGGGACCGGGGAGCTGTTTTTT.

The chain has TRBV6-5 and TRBJ1-2, with a possible D match to TRBD1 (5 bases). V was shortened by 0 bases and J by 8 bases, with 19 bases between the two germline ends. The length of the CDR3 is 16 residues. Per germline, CDR1 MNHEY and CDR2 SVGAGI. Here the CDR3 DNA reads TGTGCCAGCAGTTACTCTTCTTTCGGGGGAAGTGGAGGCTACACCTTC. The encoded protein is CASSYSSFGGSGGYTF.

The chain uses TRBV7-6 and TRBJ2-3; possibly TRBD2 for D (7 bases). Deletions cut 3 bases from V and 7 bases from J, with 20 bases between. The germline V gene has CDR1 SGHVS and CDR2 FNYEAQ. This CDR3 contains 16 residues. The CDR3 region is CASSLGGPLEENTQYF. In DNA, the CDR3 is TGTGCCAGCAGCTTGGGGGGGCCCCTAGAGGAAAATACGCAGTATTTT.

This clone has a single count. J is TRBJ2-3 and V is TRBV5-8; 9 bases agree with TRBD1. This CDR3 contains 18 residues. V lost 5 bases and J lost 0; bases outside the gene matches: 13. Germline CDR1 reads SGHTS; CDR2 reads YDEGEE. CDR3 sequence reads: CASSPATGGPSSTDTQYF. Written as DNA, the CDR3 is TGTGCCAGCAGTCCCGCGACAGGGGGGCCCTCTAGCACAGATACGCAGTATTTT.

V gene TRBV25-1 combines with J gene TRBJ1-2; D is unclear. Between the trimmed V and J ends, which lost 5 bases and 2 bases, there was a span of 9 bases. Germline V gene sequence: CDR1 MGHDK, CDR2 SYGVNS. This CDR3 contains 13 residues. The CDR3 DNA follows: TGTGCCAGCAGTTCTGGGCCAAACTATGGCTACACCTTC. This gives the protein CASSSGPNYGYTF.

The gene calls are TRBV6-1 and TRBJ2-6; D remains unclear. Trimming removed 1 base at V and 2 bases at J, with 6 bases between. Germline V gene lookup returns CDR1 MNHNS and CDR2 SASEGT. This CDR3 is built from 15 residues. CDR3 bases: TGTGCCAGCAGTGAAGGGGCCGCTGGGGCCAACGTCCTGACTTTC. This translates into CASSEGAAGANVLTF.

This clone was observed once. The J gene is TRBJ2-7, the V gene TRBV5-4, with D uncertain. CDR1 and CDR2 from the germline V gene are SGHNT and YYREEE (reference sequence). The CDR3 is 15 residues long. Trimming stripped 0 bases from V and 2 bases from J, with 12 bases between. For the CDR3, the DNA is TGTGCCAGCAGCTTGGCCGGAGTCCAGGCCTACGAGCAGTACTTC. It yields the protein CASSLAGVQAYEQYF.

The chain uses TRBV27 and TRBJ2-7; D is possibly TRBD1 (6 bases). Per the germline V gene, CDR1 is MNHEY and CDR2 is SMNVEV (reference sequence). The length of the CDR3 is 13 residues. Trimming shortened V by 5 bases and J by 6 bases, and 14 bases separated the two germline ends. The CDR3 region is CASSAYRVREQYF. CDR3 bases: TGTGCCAGCAGTGCCTACAGGGTCCGCGAGCAGTACTTC.

The chain uses TRBV7-8 and TRBJ1-2; D uncertain. This CDR3 is built from 15 residues. V was cut by 5 bases and J by 4 bases, with 17 bases left in between. The germline V gene has CDR1 SGHVS and CDR2 FQNEAQ. As DNA, the CDR3 is TGTGCCAGCAGCCTATCCATGGGTTCCAGCTATGGCTACACCTTC. Translation gives CASSLSMGSSYGYTF.

The chain is built from TRBV27 and TRBJ1-6, with D tentatively TRBD1 (5 bases). Trimming cost V 2 bases and J 6 bases, with 8 bases left between them. The germline CDR1 and CDR2 sequences are MNHEY and SMNVEV (reference sequence). The CDR3 consists of 14 residues. CDR3 coding DNA: TGTGCCAGCAGTTTAGGGGCAGGTAATTCACCCCTCCACTTT. It is translated as CASSLGAGNSPLHF.

The CDR3 here is CASSEEETQYF. The DNA for the CDR3 is TGTGCCAGCAGTGAAGAAGAGACCCAGTACTTC. The V gene is TRBV2, the J gene TRBJ2-5; D is ambiguous. The V end lost 1 base, the J end lost 3 bases, and 0 bases lay between the germline ends. Germline loops: CDR1 SNHLY, CDR2 FYNNEI. The CDR3 totals 11 residues.

The chain combines TRBV19 with TRBJ1-1, with D unclear. Trimming left V 5 bases short and J 0 bases short, with 10 bases between. The CDR3 loop spans 14 amino acids. Germline CDR1 and CDR2: LNHDA and SQIVND (reference sequence). CDR3 nucleotide sequence: TGTGCCAGTAGTCCCGCACTTATGAACACTGAAGCTTTCTTT. Translating it yields CASSPALMNTEAFF. The full variable domain, in which reference TRBV19 and TRBJ1-1 provide the parts outside the CDR3, is DGGITQSPKYLFRKEGQNVTLSCEQNLNHDAMYWYRQDPGQGLRLIYYSQIVNDFQKGDIAEGYSVSREKKESFPLTVTSAQKNPTAFYLCASSPALMNTEAFFGQGTRLTVV.

The J gene is TRBJ1-1, the V gene TRBV28; D not resolved. This CDR3 is built from 12 residues. CDR1 and CDR2 (germline): MDHEN, SYDVKM. V was trimmed by 8 bases and J by 1 base, leaving 8 bases between them. The CDR3 sequence: CASAAGNTEAFF. The CDR3 DNA sequence: TGTGCCAGCGCCGCCGGGAACACTGAAGCTTTCTTT.

This clone occurred once. The chain is built from TRBV5-1 and TRBJ2-1; 8 bases agree with TRBD2. The J segment lost 0 bases and the V segment lost 0 bases, leaving 5 bases of the junction unmatched. CDR1 and CDR2 from the germline V gene are SGHRS and YFSETQ. The CDR3 loop spans 17 amino acids. The CDR3 DNA follows: TGCGCCAGCAGCTTGGACACTAGCGGTTCCTCCTACAATGAGCAGTTCTTC. Translating it yields CASSLDTSGSSYNEQFF.

The V gene is TRBV9, the J gene TRBJ2-7; D gene ambiguous. Trimming took 4 bases from V and 3 from J, leaving 14 bases between them. CDR3 length: 14 residues. In germline, CDR1 is SGDLS, CDR2 YYNGEE. This CDR3 reads CASSPALVVYEQYF. The CDR3 DNA reads TGTGCCAGCAGCCCAGCTCTAGTCGTCTACGAGCAGTACTTC.

The chain couples TRBV11-1 to TRBJ2-1; 9 nucleotides align to TRBD2. The CDR3 has 17 amino acids. V was clipped by 3 bases and J by 7 bases; unmatched bases: 13. From germline, CDR1 is SGHAT and CDR2 FQDESV (reference sequence). The CDR3 coding sequence is TGTGCCAGCAGCTTGCGTTTCGGGCGGGGGGGCCGGAATGAGCAGTTCTTC. Residues: CASSLRFGRGGRNEQFF.